This TCR beta chain was observed in a study of PD-1 blockade in classical Hodgkin lymphoma. Study findings and constraints: TCR diversity at baseline was reported to be reduced in newly diagnosed patients relative to healthy donors. Nivolumab starters within 1 year of ASCT were excluded. Newly diagnosed and completely responding patients shared comparable baseline diversity.

Sequencing used immunoSEQ multiplex PCR; TCRdb keeps in-frame clones, though not all of them. The profile covers approximately 44,000 clones, with 65% to 70% appearing a single time and less than 3% taken by the ten largest. This clone was observed a few times. What it binds is not known. Indicated time point: cycle 4 day 1 (C4D1), after less than 7 weeks of nivolumab. There was relapse after autologous stem cell transplantation in every patient, and there was variation in brentuximab vedotin exposure. This specimen consisted of peripheral blood mononuclear cells (PBMCs), obtained before the fourth cycle of nivolumab. The sequence was collected from a human donor with classical Hodgkin lymphoma.

CDR3 loop: CASSYFGQGVGYGYTF. The CDR3 DNA follows: TGTGCCAGCAGTTACTTCGGACAGGGGGTAGGCTATGGCTACACCTTC. The chain carries TRBV6-6 and TRBJ1-2; TRBD1 aligns across 10 bases. The CDR3 covers 16 residues. V shed 1 base, J shed 4 bases, and the junction held 6 bases outside the gene matches. The V gene's germline CDR1 is MNHNY and CDR2 SVGAGI (reference sequence).